This is a list of T cell receptor beta chains from one sample in a study of early T cells in non-severe SARS-CoV-2 infection. MiXCR was run by TCRdb on the 5' RACE reads, yielding one entry per CDR3 protein. This sample has some 52,000 distinct CDR3 sequences; around 8% occur once, and the top ten carry roughly 9.9%. Sequenced input: whole blood. These receptors were collected from an adult who was a healthcare worker with PCR-confirmed SARS-CoV-2 infection or an uninfected control (not recorded which). Both conserved end residues are part of each CDR3. The order of the fields is clone size, CDR3 length, J gene, D gene, V gene, CDR3 protein, CDR3 DNA. A D gene is named only where the DNA matches it firmly. Only part of the rows carry a size: once, few, many, or a class if the clone is expanded.

many	14	TRBJ1-1	.	TRBV3-1	CASSQGGPANEAFF	TGTGCCAGCAGCCAAGGGGGGCCGGCCAATGAAGCTTTCTTT
many	14	TRBJ1-5	.	TRBV5-1	CASSELVGNQPQHF	TGCGCCAGCAGCGAGTTGGTTGGCAATCAGCCCCAGCATTTT
many	12	TRBJ1-2	.	TRBV20-1	CSAGRDFYGYTF	TGCAGTGCTGGCCGGGACTTTTATGGCTACACCTTC
few	16	TRBJ1-2	TRBD1	TRBV25-1	CASSAGRQGEGYGYTF	TGTGCCAGCAGTGCCGGGAGACAGGGAGAGGGGTATGGCTACACCTTC
many	14	TRBJ2-1	TRBD2	TRBV7-2	CASSPSTSGGPQFF	TGTGCCAGCAGCCCCTCGACCAGCGGGGGTCCTCAGTTCTTC
many	17	TRBJ2-1	.	TRBV11-1	CASSLDSLRPVGNEQFF	TGTGCCAGCAGCTTAGATTCCCTCAGGCCCGTGGGAAATGAGCAGTTCTTC
many	15	TRBJ1-5	.	TRBV2	CASSRTVRAESPQHF	TGTGCCAGCAGCAGAACAGTCCGCGCCGAATCACCCCAGCATTTT
many	17	TRBJ1-4	TRBD1	TRBV27	CASSPGTGGIVFEKLFF	TGTGCCAGCAGCCCTGGGACAGGGGGCATTGTATTTGAAAAACTGTTTTTT
.	16	TRBJ2-1	.	TRBV5-4	CASSTLTTSSYNEQFF	TGTGCCAGCAGCACCCTAACTACAAGCTCCTACAATGAGCAGTTCTTC
few	15	TRBJ2-3	TRBD2	TRBV7-3	CASSLTSGGADTQYF	TGTGCCAGCAGCTTAACTAGCGGGGGGGCAGATACGCAGTATTTT
.	14	TRBJ1-1	.	TRBV12-3/TRBV12-4	CASSLSQRQYEAFF	TGTGCCAGCAGTTTGTCTCAAAGGCAGTACGAGGCTTTCTTT
.	15	TRBJ2-1	.	TRBV7-2	CASSLAESGYNEQFF	TGTGCCAGCAGCTTAGCGGAATCTGGATACAATGAGCAGTTCTTC
many	16	TRBJ1-3	.	TRBV20-1	CSASRGFVYSGNTIYF	TGCAGTGCTAGTCGGGGGTTTGTATACTCTGGAAACACCATATATTTT
few	18	TRBJ2-1	TRBD2	TRBV9	CASSVQTSGGPSYNEQFF	TGTGCCAGCAGCGTGCAGACTAGCGGGGGTCCCTCCTACAATGAGCAGTTCTTC
many	15	TRBJ2-1	TRBD1	TRBV7-9	CASSSDRGLHNEQFF	TGTGCCAGCAGCTCGGACAGGGGATTACACAATGAGCAGTTCTTC
few	16	TRBJ2-1	TRBD1	TRBV15	CATSSSRTGGRNEQFF	TGTGCCACCAGCAGTTCTCGGACAGGGGGCAGGAATGAGCAGTTCTTC
.	14	TRBJ2-7	TRBD1	TRBV3-1	CASSPGTVTYEQYF	TGTGCCAGCAGCCCCGGGACAGTGACCTACGAGCAGTACTTC
few	17	TRBJ2-1	TRBD1	TRBV24-1	CATSDSDGTVLYNEQFF	TGTGCCACCAGTGATTCCGACGGGACAGTCCTCTACAATGAGCAGTTCTTC
.	15	TRBJ2-2	.	TRBV19	CASSILIGNTGELFF	TGTGCCAGTAGTATTTTAATCGGAAACACCGGGGAGCTGTTTTTT
few	16	TRBJ2-3	TRBD2	TRBV20-1	CSASVPSGPSTDTQYF	TGCAGTGCTAGTGTGCCTAGCGGTCCTAGCACAGATACGCAGTATTTT
.	15	TRBJ2-1	TRBD2	TRBV18	CASSPSGSPDNEQFF	TGTGCCAGCTCACCGAGCGGGAGCCCGGACAATGAGCAGTTCTTC
few	11	TRBJ2-7	.	TRBV21-1	CASSKVGEQYF	TGTGCCAGCAGCAAAGTAGGCGAGCAGTACTTC
few	15	TRBJ2-1	TRBD2	TRBV19	CASSVAGEGYNEQFF	TGTGCCAGTAGCGTAGCGGGAGAGGGCTACAATGAGCAGTTCTTC
.	13	TRBJ1-5	.	TRBV4-2	CASREGEMGPQHF	TGTGCCAGCAGGGAAGGGGAGATGGGCCCCCAGCATTTT
few	16	TRBJ2-5	.	TRBV6-2/TRBV6-3	CASSYPQGGLEETQYF	TGTGCCAGCAGTTACCCCCAAGGGGGGTTAGAAGAGACCCAGTACTTC
many	16	TRBJ1-3	TRBD1	TRBV9	CASSETPGGGGNTIYF	TGTGCCAGCAGCGAAACCCCAGGGGGCGGTGGAAACACCATATATTTT
many	17	TRBJ2-6	TRBD2	TRBV5-1	CASSLAGGRAGANVLTF	TGCGCCAGCAGCTTGGCCGGCGGGAGGGCTGGGGCCAACGTCCTGACTTTC
.	18	TRBJ2-1	.	TRBV11-2	CASSLNQIPTGLTNEQFF	TGTGCCAGCAGCTTAAACCAGATCCCGACAGGACTGACCAATGAGCAGTTCTTC
few	13	TRBJ1-5	.	TRBV3-1	CASGRQSAQPQHF	TGTGCCAGCGGTAGACAGTCGGCTCAGCCCCAGCATTTT
few	14	TRBJ1-2	.	TRBV5-1	CASSQLTGDYGYTF	TGCGCCAGCAGCCAGTTGACAGGTGACTATGGCTACACCTTC
many	15	TRBJ1-6	.	TRBV7-9	CASSLFGQGYSPLHF	TGTGCCAGCAGCTTATTCGGCCAGGGGTATTCACCCCTCCACTTT
few	13	TRBJ1-1	.	TRBV6-1	CASRGTGNTEAFF	TGTGCCAGCAGGGGGACGGGGAACACTGAAGCTTTCTTT
few	15	TRBJ2-7	.	TRBV4-1	CASSQAGHQSYEQYF	TGCGCCAGCAGCCAAGCAGGGCACCAATCCTACGAGCAGTACTTC
few	18	TRBJ2-6	.	TRBV25-1	CASSDNRRGASGANVLTF	TGTGCCAGCAGTGACAACCGCCGGGGGGCGTCTGGGGCCAACGTCCTGACTTTC
.	12	TRBJ1-2	.	TRBV20-1	CSARRGFDGYTF	TGCAGTGCTAGAAGAGGGTTCGATGGCTACACCTTC
few	12	TRBJ2-7	.	TRBV11-2	CASSAGAYEQYF	TGTGCCAGCAGCGCCGGGGCCTACGAGCAGTACTTC
.	17	TRBJ2-3	.	TRBV7-3	CASSLLPGRLGRDTQYF	TGTGCCAGCAGCCTCCTACCGGGACGTCTAGGACGGGATACGCAGTATTTT